This T cell receptor (beta chain) was captured in a study of blood T cells in healthy people across ages. The CDR3 has 13 residues. Germline CDR1 reads MNHNS; CDR2 reads SASEGT. The junction had 5 bases not matched to a gene; V was cut back by 8 bases and J by 6 bases. A second PCR, run for about 7 to 12 cycles, used a sample-barcoded 5' primer plus a J-beta primer mix. A 12-random-nucleotide template-switch adaptor tagged each cDNA molecule. A single record per CDR3 protein comes from TCRdb applying MiXCR to the 5' RACE reads. This sample has roughly 800,000 distinct CDR3 sequences, with under 30% found just once. The same sample was also used in a study of T cells of mothers and their children. That paper states: Normalized overlap was always slightly, never significantly, higher in related than unrelated mother-child pairs.

The TCR was taken from a boy younger than 18 in good health. What was sequenced was blood. The V call is TRBV6-1, the J call TRBJ2-7, with TRBD1 matching 12 bases. The DNA for the CDR3 is TGTGCCAGCCCCGGGACAGGGGGCGCCGAGCAGTACTTC. This codes for CASPGTGGAEQYF.